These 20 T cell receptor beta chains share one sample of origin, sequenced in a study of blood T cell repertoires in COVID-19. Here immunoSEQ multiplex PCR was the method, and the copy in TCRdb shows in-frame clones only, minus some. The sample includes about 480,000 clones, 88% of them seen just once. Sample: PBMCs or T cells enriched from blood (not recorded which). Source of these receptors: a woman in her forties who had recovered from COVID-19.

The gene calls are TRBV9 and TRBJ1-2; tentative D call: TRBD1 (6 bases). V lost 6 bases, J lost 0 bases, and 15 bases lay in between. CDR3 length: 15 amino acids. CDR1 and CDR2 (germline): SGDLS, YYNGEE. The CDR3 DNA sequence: TGTGCCAGCACCCAGGGGTGGAGAGCTAACTATGGCTACACCTTC. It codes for CASTQGWRANYGYTF.

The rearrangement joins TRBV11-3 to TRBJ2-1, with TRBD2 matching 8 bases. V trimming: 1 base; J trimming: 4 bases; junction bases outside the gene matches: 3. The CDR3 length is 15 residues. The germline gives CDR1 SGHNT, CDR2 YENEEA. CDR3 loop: CASSLGTSGYNEQFF. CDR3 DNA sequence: TGTGCCAGCAGCTTAGGTACTAGCGGATACAATGAGCAGTTCTTC.

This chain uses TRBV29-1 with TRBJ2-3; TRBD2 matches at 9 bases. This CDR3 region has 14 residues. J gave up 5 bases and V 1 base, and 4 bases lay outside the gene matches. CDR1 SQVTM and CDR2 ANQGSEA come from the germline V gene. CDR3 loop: CSVEGGRAVDTQYF. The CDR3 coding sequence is TGCAGCGTTGAAGGCGGGAGGGCCGTAGATACGCAGTATTTT.

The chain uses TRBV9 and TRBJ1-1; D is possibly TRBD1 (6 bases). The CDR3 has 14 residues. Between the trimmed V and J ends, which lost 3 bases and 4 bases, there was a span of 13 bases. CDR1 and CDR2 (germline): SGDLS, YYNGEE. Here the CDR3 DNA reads TGTGCCAGCAGCGACTCGGACAGACCCACTGAAGCTTTCTTT. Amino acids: CASSDSDRPTEAFF.

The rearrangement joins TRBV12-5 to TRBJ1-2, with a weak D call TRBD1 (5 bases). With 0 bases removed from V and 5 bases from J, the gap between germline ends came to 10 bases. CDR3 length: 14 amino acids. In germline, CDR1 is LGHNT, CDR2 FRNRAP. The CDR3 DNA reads TGTGCTAGTGGTTTGGTACAGGCGTTATATGGCTACACCTTC. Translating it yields CASGLVQALYGYTF.

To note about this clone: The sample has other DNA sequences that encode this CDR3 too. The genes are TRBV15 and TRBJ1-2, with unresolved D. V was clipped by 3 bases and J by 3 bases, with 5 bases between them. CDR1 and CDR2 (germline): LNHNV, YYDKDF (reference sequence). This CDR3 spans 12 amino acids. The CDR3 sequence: CATSRGDYGYTF. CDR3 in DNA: TGTGCCACCAGCAGGGGAGACTATGGCTACACCTTC.

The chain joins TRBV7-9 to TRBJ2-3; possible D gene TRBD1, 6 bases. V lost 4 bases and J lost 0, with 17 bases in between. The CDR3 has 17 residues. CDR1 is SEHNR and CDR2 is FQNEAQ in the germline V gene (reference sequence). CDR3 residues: CASSSLVGQTSTDTQYF. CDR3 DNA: TGTGCCAGCAGCTCACTCGTCGGACAGACTAGCACAGATACGCAGTATTTT.

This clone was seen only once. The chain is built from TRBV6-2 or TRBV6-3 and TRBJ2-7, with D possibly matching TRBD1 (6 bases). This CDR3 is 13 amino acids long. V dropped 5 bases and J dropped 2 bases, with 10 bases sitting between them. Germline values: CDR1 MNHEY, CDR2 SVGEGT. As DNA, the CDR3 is TGTGCCAGCAGTCGACAGGTTGCCTACGAGCAGTACTTC. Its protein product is CASSRQVAYEQYF.

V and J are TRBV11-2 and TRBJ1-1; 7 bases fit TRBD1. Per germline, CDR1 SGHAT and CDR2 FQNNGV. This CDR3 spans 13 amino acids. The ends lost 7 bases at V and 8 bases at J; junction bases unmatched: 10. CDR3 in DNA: TGTGCCAGCACATGGGACAGAAACCAAGAAGCTTTCTTT. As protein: CASTWDRNQEAFF.

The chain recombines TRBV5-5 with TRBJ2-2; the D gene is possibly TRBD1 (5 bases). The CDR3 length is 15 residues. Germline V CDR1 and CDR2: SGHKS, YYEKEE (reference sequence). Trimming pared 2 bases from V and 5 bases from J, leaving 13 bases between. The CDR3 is CASSFRVRGTGELFF. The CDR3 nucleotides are TGTGCCAGCAGCTTCAGGGTTAGGGGAACCGGGGAGCTGTTTTTT.

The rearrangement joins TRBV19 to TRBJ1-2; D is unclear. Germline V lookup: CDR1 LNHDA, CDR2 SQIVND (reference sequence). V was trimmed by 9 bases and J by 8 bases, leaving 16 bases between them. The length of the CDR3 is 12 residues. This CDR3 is CASCDPGRGYTF. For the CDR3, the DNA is TGTGCCAGCTGCGATCCAGGCCGAGGCTACACCTTC.

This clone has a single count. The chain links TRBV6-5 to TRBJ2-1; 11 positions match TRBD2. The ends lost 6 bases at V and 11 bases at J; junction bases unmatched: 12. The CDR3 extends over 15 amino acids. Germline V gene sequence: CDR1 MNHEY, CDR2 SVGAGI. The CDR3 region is CASRDYLAGGTKQFF. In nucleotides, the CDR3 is TGTGCCAGCAGGGATTACTTAGCGGGAGGGACAAAGCAGTTCTTC.

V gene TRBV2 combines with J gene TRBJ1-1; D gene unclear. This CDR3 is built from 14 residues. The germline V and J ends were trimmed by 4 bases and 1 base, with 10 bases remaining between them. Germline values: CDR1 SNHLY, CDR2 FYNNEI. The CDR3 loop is CASSGGGKNTEAFF. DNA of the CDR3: TGTGCCAGCAGTGGTGGAGGTAAGAACACTGAAGCTTTCTTT.

CDR3 in amino acids: CASSTRTSGRAGEQFF. As DNA, the CDR3 is TGTGCCAGCTCCACTCGGACTAGCGGGAGGGCCGGGGAGCAGTTCTTC. The gene calls are TRBV18 and TRBJ2-1; 15 bases align to TRBD2. V shed 6 bases and J 10 bases; nucleotides not matched to a gene: 10. The CDR3 sequence is 16 residues long. Germline V gene data show CDR1 as KGHSH and CDR2 as LQKENI.

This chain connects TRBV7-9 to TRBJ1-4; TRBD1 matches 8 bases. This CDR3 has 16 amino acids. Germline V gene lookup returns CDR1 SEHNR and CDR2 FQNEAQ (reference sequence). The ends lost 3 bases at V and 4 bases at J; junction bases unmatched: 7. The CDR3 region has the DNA TGTGCCAGCAGCTTCCCTCGGGGACAGGTTAATGAAAAACTGTTTTTT. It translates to CASSFPRGQVNEKLFF.

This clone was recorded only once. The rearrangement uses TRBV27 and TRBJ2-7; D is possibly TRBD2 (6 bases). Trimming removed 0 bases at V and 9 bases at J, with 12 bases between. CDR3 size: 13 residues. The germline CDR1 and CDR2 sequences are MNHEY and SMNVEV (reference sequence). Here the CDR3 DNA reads TGTGCCAGCAGTTTATCCGTGTGGGGAGGGCAGTACTTC. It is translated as CASSLSVWGGQYF.

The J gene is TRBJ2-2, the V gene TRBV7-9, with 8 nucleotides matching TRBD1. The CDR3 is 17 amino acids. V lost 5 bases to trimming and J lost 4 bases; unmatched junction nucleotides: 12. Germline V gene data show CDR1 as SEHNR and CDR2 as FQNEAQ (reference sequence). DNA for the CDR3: TGTGCCAGCAGCGTAACCGGACAGGGCCATGGCACCGGGGAGCTGTTTTTT. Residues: CASSVTGQGHGTGELFF.

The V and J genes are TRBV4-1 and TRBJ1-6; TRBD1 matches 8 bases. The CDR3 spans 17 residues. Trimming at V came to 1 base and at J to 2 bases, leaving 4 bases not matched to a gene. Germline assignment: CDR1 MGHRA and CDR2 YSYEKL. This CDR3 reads CASSQVPTGAYNSPLHF. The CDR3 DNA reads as TGCGCCAGCAGCCAAGTCCCGACAGGGGCCTATAATTCACCCCTCCACTTT.

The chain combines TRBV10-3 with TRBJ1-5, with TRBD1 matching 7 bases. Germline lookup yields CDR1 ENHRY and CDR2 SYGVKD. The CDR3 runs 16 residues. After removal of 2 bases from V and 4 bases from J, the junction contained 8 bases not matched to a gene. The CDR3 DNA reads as TGTGCCATCAGTGAGGGCCGAGACAGGGCAAATCAGCCCCAGCATTTT. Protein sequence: CAISEGRDRANQPQHF.

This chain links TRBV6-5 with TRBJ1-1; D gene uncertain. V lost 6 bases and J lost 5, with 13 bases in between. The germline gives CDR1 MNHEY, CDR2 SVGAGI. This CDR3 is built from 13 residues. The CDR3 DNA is TGTGCCAGCAGAATAAACAGAGCTACTGAAGCTTTCTTT. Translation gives CASRINRATEAFF.